What follows are 24 T cell receptor beta chains derived from one specimen sequenced in a study of blood T cells in healthy people across ages. A second about 7 to 12 cycle PCR used barcoded and J-beta primers. Using its own MiXCR run on the 5' RACE reads, TCRdb lists one record per CDR3 protein. The data contain about 1.8 million distinct CDR3 sequences, about 50% of them singletons. Specimen: blood. These TCRs come from a woman aged 40 to 49 in good health.

The V and J genes are TRBV5-1 and TRBJ1-2; tentative D call: TRBD1 (5 bases). The germline gives CDR1 SGHRS, CDR2 YFSETQ. V lost 0 bases, J lost 1 base, and 13 bases lay in between. The CDR3 spans 16 residues. The CDR3 region is CASSLDRTSINYGYTF. The CDR3 nucleotides read TGCGCCAGCAGCTTGGACAGGACCTCGATTAACTATGGCTACACCTTC.

The gene calls are TRBV4-3 and TRBJ1-2, with D hard to call. V gave up 0 bases and J gave up 0 bases, with 11 bases separating them. CDR1 LGHNA and CDR2 YSLEER come from the germline V gene. The CDR3 contains 16 residues. The CDR3 coding sequence is TGCGCCAGCAGCCAAGAACTTGGCAGACCTAACTATGGCTACACCTTC. It specifies CASSQELGRPNYGYTF.

This clonotype was detected ten times or more. The V gene is TRBV29-1, the J gene TRBJ2-7; unclear D gene. The CDR3 is made up of 11 amino acids. V lost 3 bases to trimming and J lost 2 bases, with 5 bases between them. Germline V gene lookup returns CDR1 SQVTM and CDR2 ANQGSEA. Here the CDR3 reads CSVENTYEQYF. In DNA form, the CDR3 reads TGCAGCGTTGAGAACACCTACGAGCAGTACTTC.

The V and J genes are TRBV7-8 and TRBJ2-1; D may be TRBD1 or TRBD2 (6 bases each). TRBJ2-7 matches the DNA end more closely, so the J call is doubtful. The V gene's germline CDR1 is SGHVS and CDR2 FQNEAQ. The CDR3 contains 16 residues. The CDR3, as DNA: TGTGCCAGCAGCTTAAGGACCGGGGGCGTCTACAATGAGCAGTACTTC. This sequence encodes CASSLRTGGVYNEQYF.

Comment on this clonotype: A much larger clone lies one base from this, so it may be a read error. The chain couples TRBV12-3 or TRBV12-4 to TRBJ2-7; D ambiguous. TRBJ2-5 explains the end of the DNA better; the J call may be wrong. The CDR3 extends over 12 amino acids. CDR3 nucleotides: TGTGCCAGCAGTCCTAGGTGGGAGACCCAGTACTTC. The encoded protein is CASSPRWETQYF.

The chain joins TRBV7-9 to TRBJ2-3, with 7 nucleotides matching TRBD2. Trimming removed 2 bases from V and 0 bases from J; junction bases left unmatched: 8. Germline V gene lookup returns CDR1 SEHNR and CDR2 FQNEAQ (reference sequence). The CDR3 consists of 17 residues. The CDR3: CASSLLGGTTSTDTQYF. CDR3 bases: TGTGCCAGCAGCTTATTGGGGGGGACTACTAGCACAGATACGCAGTATTTT.

This clonotype was observed a few times. The genes are TRBV5-1 and TRBJ2-7; D unclear. The germline gives CDR1 SGHRS, CDR2 YFSETQ. V gave up 2 bases and J gave up 3 bases, with 12 bases separating them. CDR3 length equals 14 residues. CDR3 nucleotides: TGCGCCAGCAGCTTTCTTCGGCCTAACTACGAGCAGTACTTC. Residues: CASSFLRPNYEQYF.

V is TRBV6-2 or TRBV6-3 and J is TRBJ2-1; 12 bases match TRBD2. The V segment lost 10 bases and the J segment 2 bases; nucleotides outside the gene matches: 9. Germline loops: CDR1 MNHEY, CDR2 SVGEGT. The CDR3 loop spans 16 amino acids. CDR3 sequence reads: CATLGLAGRTYNEQFF. As DNA, the CDR3 is TGTGCCACCCTAGGACTAGCGGGGCGAACCTACAATGAGCAGTTCTTC.

There are a few counts of this clonotype. This rearrangement joins TRBV6-5 to TRBJ1-5, with 9 bases matching TRBD1. V gave up 4 bases and J gave up 7 bases; unmatched junction bases: 2. The CDR3 is 13 amino acids. Germline lookup yields CDR1 MNHEY and CDR2 SVGAGI. The CDR3 loop is CASSFDRGQPQHF. The CDR3 DNA follows: TGTGCCAGCAGTTTCGACAGGGGGCAGCCCCAGCATTTT.

The genes are TRBV5-1 and TRBJ2-3; 11 positions agree with TRBD1. With 0 bases clipped from V and 4 bases from J, the junction kept 7 bases outside the gene matches. CDR1 and CDR2 (germline): SGHRS, YFSETQ. This CDR3 is 17 amino acids long. The CDR3 sequence is CASSLARGQGVADTQYF. CDR3 sequence (DNA): TGCGCCAGCAGCTTGGCGAGGGGACAGGGGGTCGCAGATACGCAGTATTTT.

This clonotype was recorded a few times. The V gene is TRBV20-1, the J gene TRBJ2-7; D is unresolved. V was pared by 0 bases and J by 7 bases, with 10 bases between. The CDR3 has 12 amino acids. Germline-derived CDR1 and CDR2 are DFQATT and SNEGSKA (reference sequence). The CDR3 spells CSARDHPREQYF. Here the CDR3 DNA reads TGCAGTGCTAGAGATCACCCAAGAGAGCAGTACTTC.

The chain uses TRBV2 and TRBJ2-5; 9 nucleotides match TRBD1. This CDR3 contains 15 residues. The germline gives CDR1 SNHLY, CDR2 FYNNEI. V trimming: 8 bases; J trimming: 11 bases; junction bases outside the gene matches: 18. The DNA for the CDR3 is TGTGCCAGCCAACCCCCCGGGACAGGGCGGACTCGGCAGTACTTC. It is translated as CASQPPGTGRTRQYF.

The rearrangement links TRBV5-1 to TRBJ2-5, with 8 bases matching TRBD1. The J call may not be correct, given that the DNA end is closer to TRBJ2-7. The CDR3 spans 14 residues. Germline CDR1 is SGHRS and CDR2 is YFSETQ. The CDR3 here is CASSKGQGPYEQYF. CDR3 nucleotide sequence: TGCGCCAGCAGCAAAGGACAGGGTCCCTACGAGCAGTACTTC.

This CDR3 is CASSLFGRVETQYF. The CDR3 region has the DNA TGTGCCAGCAGCTTATTTGGGCGTGTGGAGACCCAGTACTTC. The chain joins TRBV11-1 to TRBJ2-5; D gene unclear. V lost 2 bases to trimming and J lost 5 bases, with 12 bases between them. This CDR3 is built from 14 residues. Germline V gene lookup returns CDR1 SGHAT and CDR2 FQDESV (reference sequence).

Ten or more counts support this clonotype. The J gene is TRBJ1-2, the V gene TRBV12-3 or TRBV12-4; D is ambiguous. This CDR3 contains 12 residues. The V gene lost 1 base and the J gene lost 8 bases, with 8 bases spanning the gap. In nucleotides, the CDR3 is TGTGCCAGCAGTTTAGGGCCGGGAGGCTACACCTTC. It is translated as CASSLGPGGYTF.

On this clonotype: At one of its ends the junction is not consistent with the germline gene, which may arise from a read error. The genes are TRBV7-8 and TRBJ1-2; D gene ambiguous. The CDR3 is made up of 16 amino acids. Germline assignment: CDR1 SGHVS and CDR2 FQNEAQ. The CDR3 DNA follows: TGCGCCAGCAGCTTCGCTCCAGGCATTTCTAACTATGGCTACACCTTC. Translation gives CASSFAPGISNYGYTF.

The CDR3 DNA follows: TGTGCCACCAGCAGGCTCACGGTGAACATTCAGTACTTC. Protein product: CATSRLTVNIQYF. This chain joins TRBV15 and TRBJ2-4, with D unclear. Between the trimmed V and J ends, which lost 3 bases and 7 bases, there was a span of 10 bases. The CDR3 is made up of 13 amino acids. The germline V gene encodes CDR1 LNHNV and CDR2 YYDKDF (reference sequence).

The V gene is TRBV20-1, the J gene TRBJ2-1; a weak D match, TRBD2 (6 bases). The end of the DNA fits TRBJ2-7 better, so the J call may be wrong. The CDR3 is 15 residues long. Germline V gene lookup returns CDR1 DFQATT and CDR2 SNEGSKA (reference sequence). CDR3 in DNA: TGCAGTGCTAGAGATCACAGCGGGCCCTACAATGAGCAGTACTTC. Protein product: CSARDHSGPYNEQYF.

This clonotype was seen only a few times. CDR3 DNA sequence: TGCGCCAGCAGCGACGGGACAGCCTGGAACTATGGCTACACCTTC. This codes for CASSDGTAWNYGYTF. The rearrangement joins TRBV5-1 to TRBJ1-2; 7 bases fit TRBD1. Per the germline V gene, CDR1 is SGHRS and CDR2 is YFSETQ. V lost 4 bases and J lost 2; bases outside the gene matches: 8. The CDR3 has 15 amino acids.

The rearrangement joins TRBV20-1 to TRBJ2-5, with D tentatively TRBD1 (6 bases). CDR1 is DFQATT, CDR2 SNEGSKA, per germline (reference sequence). V was shortened by 4 bases and J by 1 base, with 13 bases between the two germline ends. This CDR3 has 14 residues. CDR3 DNA sequence: TGCAGTGCTAATCCGTTAGGGGGCCAAGAGACCCAGTACTTC. Translation gives CSANPLGGQETQYF.

The rearrangement joins TRBV4-2 to TRBJ2-3, with 9 nucleotides matching TRBD2. J lost 1 base, V lost 1 base, and 6 bases had no gene match. The germline gives CDR1 LGHNA, CDR2 YNFKEQ. The CDR3 covers 17 residues. CDR3: CASSQAQAGGGTDTQYF. The CDR3 coding sequence is TGTGCCAGCAGCCAAGCTCAGGCGGGGGGGGGCACAGATACGCAGTATTTT.

V usage is TRBV6-2 or TRBV6-3 and J usage is TRBJ1-5; no clear D. The germline V and J ends were trimmed by 2 bases and 2 bases, with 10 bases remaining between them. The germline CDR1 and CDR2 sequences are MNHEY and SVGEGT. This CDR3 spans 15 amino acids. This CDR3 reads CASSYRGMGNQPQHF. In DNA form, the CDR3 reads TGTGCCAGCAGTTACCGGGGAATGGGCAATCAGCCCCAGCATTTT.

This clonotype was counted between two and nine times. This chain uses TRBV7-2 with TRBJ2-7; D might be TRBD1 (5 bases). Germline CDR1 is SGHTA and CDR2 is FQGNSA. This CDR3 region has 15 residues. With 1 base removed from V and 4 bases from J, the gap between germline ends came to 14 bases. CDR3: CASSLGQPISYEQYF. DNA of the CDR3: TGTGCCAGCAGCTTAGGACAGCCGATCTCGTACGAGCAGTACTTC.

The chain is built from TRBV6-5 and TRBJ2-1, with D possibly matching TRBD1 (5 bases). Germline CDR1 MNHEY, CDR2 SVGAGI. The CDR3 runs to 12 residues. V was pared by 7 bases and J by 12 bases, with 16 bases between. As DNA, the CDR3 is TGTGCCAGCACTAGACAGAGCTTCGCGCAGTTCTTC. Translated, it gives CASTRQSFAQFF.